The 28 T cell receptor beta chains presented below share a single source sample, sequenced in a study of blood T cell repertoires in COVID-19. Using immunoSEQ multiplex PCR, the repertoire was profiled, and TCRdb retains in-frame clones only, with some absent. The repertoire holds around 280,000 clones, with about 86% as singletons. Sequencing used peripheral blood. The receptors derive from a woman aged 25 to 39 who had recovered from COVID-19.

The chain recombines TRBV7-2 with TRBJ2-2, with D perhaps matching TRBD2 (5 bases). Looked up from germline, CDR1 is SGHTA and CDR2 is FQGNSA. Trimming left V 8 bases short and J 2 bases short, with 6 bases between. CDR3 size: 12 residues. CDR3 amino acids: CASGRNTGELFF. The CDR3 DNA follows: TGTGCCAGCGGGAGAAACACCGGGGAGCTGTTTTTT. Full variable domain (remainder filled in from reference TRBV7-2 and TRBJ2-2): GAGVSQSPSNKVTEKGKDVELRCDPISGHTALYWYRQSLGQGLEFLIYFQGNSAPDKSGLPSDRFSAERTGGSVSTLTIQRTQQEDSAVYLCASGRNTGELFFGEGSRLTVL.

The V gene is TRBV4-1, the J gene TRBJ2-3, with D possibly TRBD2 on 5 matching bases. CDR1 is MGHRA and CDR2 is YSYEKL in the germline V gene. The germline V and J ends were trimmed by 5 bases and 1 base, with 13 bases remaining between them. The CDR3 has 15 residues. The CDR3 coding sequence is TGCGCCAGCAGCTCCGGGATCGGGGGCACAGATACGCAGTATTTT. Amino acid sequence: CASSSGIGGTDTQYF.

The chain joins TRBV28 to TRBJ1-5; 7 bases are shared with TRBD1. V lost 5 bases, J lost 9 bases, and 7 bases stayed unmatched. Germline CDR1 reads MDHEN; CDR2 reads SYDVKM. CDR3 length: 13 residues. The CDR3 loop is CASSIPQGRPQHF. The CDR3 DNA is TGTGCCAGCAGTATCCCACAGGGGAGGCCCCAGCATTTT.

The chain recombines TRBV5-1 with TRBJ1-6, with 9 bases lining up with TRBD1. Germline V lookup: CDR1 SGHRS, CDR2 YFSETQ. This CDR3 contains 15 residues. Trimming cost V 1 base and J 8 bases; bases outside gene matches: 4. CDR3 in DNA: TGCGCCAGCAGCTTGTTCGGGGACAGGGATTCACCCCTCCACTTT. Its translation: CASSLFGDRDSPLHF.

This sequence joins TRBV7-2 and TRBJ1-1, with no clear D. Trimming took off 7 bases at V and 2 bases at J, with 14 bases between the two ends. The CDR3 is made up of 14 amino acids. CDR1 and CDR2 from the germline V gene are SGHTA and FQGNSA. As DNA, the CDR3 is TGTGCCAGCATCGAATCACTACCTAACACTGAAGCTTTCTTT. Amino acids: CASIESLPNTEAFF. The complete variable domain, with remaining parts taken from reference TRBV7-2 and TRBJ1-1, reads GAGVSQSPSNKVTEKGKDVELRCDPISGHTALYWYRQSLGQGLEFLIYFQGNSAPDKSGLPSDRFSAERTGGSVSTLTIQRTQQEDSAVYLCASIESLPNTEAFFGQGTRLTVV.

The V gene is TRBV6-5, the J gene TRBJ2-3, with 7 bases matching TRBD2. V lost 6 bases and J lost 2; bases outside the gene matches: 8. This CDR3 comprises 15 residues. The V gene's germline CDR1 is MNHEY and CDR2 SVGAGI. CDR3 nucleotide sequence: TGTGCCAGCAGGGCGGGACTAAGCCACACAGATACGCAGTATTTT. Its translation: CASRAGLSHTDTQYF.

The rearrangement joins TRBV7-6 to TRBJ2-2, with no clear D. Deletions cut 2 bases from V and 5 bases from J, with 12 bases between. The CDR3 runs to 15 residues. Germline V gene sequence: CDR1 SGHVS, CDR2 FNYEAQ. CDR3 in DNA: TGTGCCAGCAGCTTAAATCCAGGAACTACCGGGGAGCTGTTTTTT. Amino acid sequence: CASSLNPGTTGELFF.

The rearrangement links TRBV12-3 or TRBV12-4 to TRBJ2-1; D might be TRBD2 (7 bases). CDR3 length: 13 amino acids. V dropped 5 bases and J dropped 7 bases, with 12 bases sitting between them. This CDR3 reads CASSPGEGNEQFF. CDR3 nucleotide sequence: TGTGCCAGCAGTCCAGGGGAGGGGAATGAGCAGTTCTTC.

This clone was observed a single time. This sequence joins TRBV27 and TRBJ2-3, with 7 bases lining up with TRBD2. There are 16 residues in the CDR3. CDR1 and CDR2 from the germline V gene are MNHEY and SMNVEV (reference sequence). V shed 3 bases and J 7 bases; nucleotides not matched to a gene: 13. In DNA, the CDR3 is TGTGCCAGCAGTTTTTCCGGGACTAACCTACAACATACGCAGTATTTT. Residues: CASSFSGTNLQHTQYF.

V usage is TRBV9 and J usage is TRBJ2-1; 12 positions agree with TRBD2. Germline CDR1 is SGDLS and CDR2 is YYNGEE. V lost 0 bases to trimming and J lost 10 bases; unmatched junction nucleotides: 11. There are 17 residues in the CDR3. For the CDR3, the DNA is TGTGCCAGCAGCGTAGCCCTCGCTAGCGGGAGGGCGGGAGAGCAGTTCTTC. Its protein product is CASSVALASGRAGEQFF.

This clone was seen once. This rearrangement joins TRBV11-2 to TRBJ2-1; D remains unclear. Trimming took off 8 bases at V and 4 bases at J, with 18 bases between the two ends. Germline CDR1 reads SGHAT; CDR2 reads FQNNGV. The CDR3 totals 15 residues. The CDR3 loop reads CASRKTFYSYNEQFF. The CDR3 region has the DNA TGTGCCAGCCGGAAGACTTTTTATTCGTACAATGAGCAGTTCTTC.

J is TRBJ1-1 and V is TRBV27; D unresolved. Trimming took 3 bases from V and 6 from J, leaving 11 bases between them. CDR1 and CDR2 from the germline V gene are MNHEY and SMNVEV (reference sequence). The CDR3 sequence is 13 residues long. CDR3: CASSFGTPSEAFF. In nucleotides, the CDR3 is TGTGCCAGCAGTTTTGGTACACCCTCTGAAGCTTTCTTT.

V and J are TRBV21-1 and TRBJ2-3; the D call in the table, TRBD2, was not verified against the DNA. TRBV21-1 is a pseudogene. The CDR3 runs to 12 residues. The DNA of the CDR3 is TGTGCCAGCAGCAACGTCACAGATACGCAGTATTTT. Amino acid sequence: CASSNVTDTQYF.

The J gene is TRBJ2-7, the V gene TRBV7-9, with 9 bases matching TRBD2. Germline assignment: CDR1 SEHNR and CDR2 FQNEAQ (reference sequence). Trimming cost V 2 bases and J 0 bases; bases outside gene matches: 2. CDR3 length equals 15 residues. The CDR3 sequence: CASSLLTSGSYEQYF. As DNA, the CDR3 is TGTGCCAGCAGCTTACTGACTAGCGGCTCCTACGAGCAGTACTTC.

V usage is TRBV19 and J usage is TRBJ1-1; the D is unclear. Germline CDR1 is LNHDA and CDR2 is SQIVND (reference sequence). The CDR3 has 15 residues. With 8 bases removed from V and 0 bases from J, the gap between germline ends came to 16 bases. The DNA of the CDR3 is TGTGCCAGTTCCCCATCGGGGTTCATGAACACTGAAGCTTTCTTT. It codes for CASSPSGFMNTEAFF.

This chain joins TRBV5-4 and TRBJ2-2; TRBD2 might be the D (6 bases). Germline assignment: CDR1 SGHNT and CDR2 YYREEE (reference sequence). Trimming stripped 4 bases from V and 4 bases from J, with 14 bases between. The CDR3 is 15 amino acids. CDR3 in amino acids: CASSGDFISTGELFF. The CDR3 DNA sequence: TGTGCCAGCAGCGGGGACTTTATTTCCACCGGGGAGCTGTTTTTT.

The chain combines TRBV6-1 with TRBJ2-5; 7 nucleotides align to TRBD2. Germline-derived CDR1 and CDR2 are MNHNS and SASEGT. The CDR3 length is 13 residues. J was trimmed by 4 bases and V by 3 bases; bases with no gene match: 2. The CDR3 here is CASSDRGVETQYF. CDR3 nucleotide sequence: TGTGCCAGCAGTGATCGGGGGGTAGAGACCCAGTACTTC.

V is TRBV27 and J is TRBJ2-5; perhaps TRBD2 as D (6 bases). Deletions cut 0 bases from V and 5 bases from J, with 13 bases between. The CDR3 consists of 15 residues. Germline V lookup: CDR1 MNHEY, CDR2 SMNVEV (reference sequence). In DNA, the CDR3 is TGTGCCAGCAGTTTATCGTTCGGGACTGGGGAGACCCAGTACTTC. It encodes CASSLSFGTGETQYF.

This clone was counted only a few times. The V call is TRBV10-3, the J call TRBJ1-5; D call uncertain. CDR3 length: 13 amino acids. The germline V and J ends were trimmed by 2 bases and 5 bases, with 7 bases remaining between them. Germline CDR1 is ENHRY and CDR2 is SYGVKD. In DNA, the CDR3 is TGTGCCATCAGTGAGCTTATCGATCAGCCCCAGCATTTT. Translated: CAISELIDQPQHF.

The J gene is TRBJ1-1, the V gene TRBV19; D might be TRBD1 (6 bases). Germline values: CDR1 LNHDA, CDR2 SQIVND (reference sequence). Trimming took 6 bases from V and 10 from J, leaving 21 bases between them. CDR3 length: 14 amino acids. The CDR3: CASSWGQGRWGAFF. CDR3 nucleotides: TGTGCCAGTAGCTGGGGGCAGGGCCGATGGGGAGCTTTCTTT.

This clone has just a few counts. This chain links TRBV10-2 with TRBJ1-1, with TRBD1 as a possible D gene (6 bases). Germline V gene sequence: CDR1 WSHSY, CDR2 SAAADI. This CDR3 contains 14 residues. V was clipped by 6 bases and J by 4 bases, with 15 bases between them. As DNA, the CDR3 is TGCGCCAGCAGCCACACAGGGTTTGGCACTGAAGCTTTCTTT. This translates into CASSHTGFGTEAFF.

This sequence joins TRBV30 and TRBJ1-1, with D tentatively TRBD1 (6 bases). The CDR3 is 11 amino acids. The V gene's germline CDR1 is GTSNPN and CDR2 SVGIG (reference sequence). V was pared by 5 bases and J by 8 bases, with 12 bases between. The CDR3 loop is CAWGGTGEAFF. CDR3 DNA: TGTGCCTGGGGGGGAACAGGGGAAGCTTTCTTT.

The gene calls are TRBV29-1 and TRBJ1-2, with 10 positions matching TRBD1. V gave up 5 bases and J gave up 4 bases; unmatched junction bases: 7. CDR3 length equals 14 residues. Germline CDR1 reads SQVTM; CDR2 reads ANQGSEA. The CDR3 DNA is TGCAGCGTTATGGGACAGGGGACCCTCTATGGCTACACCTTC. Translated: CSVMGQGTLYGYTF.

This rearrangement joins TRBV5-8 to TRBJ1-1; D might be TRBD1 (6 bases). The germline V and J ends were trimmed by 1 base and 1 base, with 11 bases remaining between them. Germline CDR1 SGHTS, CDR2 YDEGEE. The CDR3 extends over 15 amino acids. The CDR3 is CASSLYGGANTEAFF. The CDR3 bases are TGTGCCAGCAGCTTGTACGGGGGGGCGAACACTGAAGCTTTCTTT.

This clone was counted once. The V gene is TRBV2, the J gene TRBJ1-1, with D perhaps TRBD1 (6 bases). Trimming stripped 3 bases from V and 1 base from J, with 12 bases between. Germline lookup yields CDR1 SNHLY and CDR2 FYNNEI. This CDR3 contains 15 residues. As DNA, the CDR3 is TGTGCCAGCAGTGATATAGGGGGTACGAACACTGAAGCTTTCTTT. Amino acid sequence: CASSDIGGTNTEAFF.

The chain combines TRBV5-6 with TRBJ1-2, with D unclear. The CDR3 has 15 residues. V lost 2 bases and J 8 bases, leaving 19 bases between the germline ends. Germline V CDR1 and CDR2: SGHDT, YYEEEE. CDR3 sequence reads: CASSFPGIRESGYTF. The CDR3 bases are TGTGCCAGCAGCTTCCCGGGGATTCGTGAATCGGGCTACACCTTC.

This chain links TRBV9 with TRBJ1-1; TRBD1 aligns across 7 bases. The CDR3 runs to 13 residues. CDR1 is SGDLS and CDR2 is YYNGEE in the germline V gene. Losses at the gene ends were 5 bases for V and 6 bases for J; bases not matched to a gene: 7. Written as DNA, the CDR3 is TGTGCCAGCAGTATAGGAGGGGGCTCTGAAGCTTTCTTT. Translating gives CASSIGGGSEAFF. Based on the CDR3 plus reference TRBV9 and TRBJ1-1, the full variable domain is DSGVTQTPKHLITATGQRVTLRCSPRSGDLSVYWYQQSLDQGLQFLIQYYNGEERAKGNILERFSAQQFPDLHSELNLSSLELGDSALYFCASSIGGGSEAFFGQGTRLTVV.

This clone was detected ten times or more. The chain has TRBV27 and TRBJ1-5, with TRBD1 identical over 7 bases. The CDR3 totals 14 residues. V was clipped by 6 bases and J by 3 bases; unmatched bases: 5. Germline values: CDR1 MNHEY, CDR2 SMNVEV (reference sequence). The CDR3 sequence is CASSRGADNQPQHF. In DNA form, the CDR3 reads TGTGCCAGCAGCAGGGGGGCAGACAATCAGCCCCAGCATTTT.